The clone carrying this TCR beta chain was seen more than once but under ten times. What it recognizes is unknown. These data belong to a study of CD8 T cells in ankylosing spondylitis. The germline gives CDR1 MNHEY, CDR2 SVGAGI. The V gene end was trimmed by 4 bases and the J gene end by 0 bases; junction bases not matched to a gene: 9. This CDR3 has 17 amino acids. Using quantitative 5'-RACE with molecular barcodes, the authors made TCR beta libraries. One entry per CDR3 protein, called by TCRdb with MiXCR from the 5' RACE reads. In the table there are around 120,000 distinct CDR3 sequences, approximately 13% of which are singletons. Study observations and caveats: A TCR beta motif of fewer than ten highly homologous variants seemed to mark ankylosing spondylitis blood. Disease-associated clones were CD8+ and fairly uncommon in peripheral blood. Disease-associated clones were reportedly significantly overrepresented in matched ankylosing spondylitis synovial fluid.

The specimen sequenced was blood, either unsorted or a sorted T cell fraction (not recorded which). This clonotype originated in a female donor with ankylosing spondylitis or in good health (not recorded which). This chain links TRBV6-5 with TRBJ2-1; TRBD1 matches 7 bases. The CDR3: CASSSSTGLSSYNEQFF. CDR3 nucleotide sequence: TGTGCCAGCAGTTCCTCGACAGGGTTAAGCTCCTACAATGAGCAGTTCTTC.